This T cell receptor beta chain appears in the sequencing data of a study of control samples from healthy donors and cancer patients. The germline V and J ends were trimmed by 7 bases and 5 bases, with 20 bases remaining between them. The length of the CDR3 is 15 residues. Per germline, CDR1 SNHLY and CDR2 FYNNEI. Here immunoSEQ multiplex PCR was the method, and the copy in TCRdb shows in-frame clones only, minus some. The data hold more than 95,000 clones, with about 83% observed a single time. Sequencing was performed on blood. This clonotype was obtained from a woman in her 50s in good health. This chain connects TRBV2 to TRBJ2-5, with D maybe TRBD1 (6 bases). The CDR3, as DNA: TGTGCCAGCAAGTTCGGTGAACAGGGCTGGGAGACCCAGTACTTC. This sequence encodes CASKFGEQGWETQYF.